The T cell receptor (beta chain) under discussion was sequenced for a study of response to subunit inactivated influenza vaccine. Via MiXCR, TCRdb re-called the RT-PCR reads, giving one row per CDR3 protein. The sample records 400,000 to 650,000 distinct CDR3 sequences, 7.2% being singletons. Study conclusions and caveats: That few new T cells are recruited by each seasonal influenza vaccination was the authors' suggestion.

To note about this clonotype: Its antigen is undetermined.

CDR1 and CDR2 from the germline V gene are SQVTM and ANQGSEA. This CDR3 has 13 residues. Trimming removed 3 bases from V and 3 bases from J, with 12 bases in between. The sample consisted of PBMCs from blood, taken less than 30 months after vaccination. The genes are TRBV29-1 and TRBJ2-7; no clear D. This sequence originates from a man aged 45 to 70 who received an inactivated influenza vaccine. The CDR3: CSVDAGVDYEQYF. The CDR3 nucleotides are TGCAGCGTTGATGCCGGAGTGGACTACGAGCAGTACTTC.